The 17 T cell receptor beta chains presented below share a single source sample, sequenced in a study of T cell responses to AZD1222 COVID-19 vaccine. The table came from immunoSEQ multiplex PCR; TCRdb's copy has only in-frame clones and leaves some out. The profile covers fewer than 200,000 clones, with about 89% appearing a single time and approximately 2% taken by the ten largest. The sample here was peripheral blood, taken on day 0 of AZD1222 vaccination. These TCRs come from an adult in good health.

The chain links TRBV28 to TRBJ1-1; possibly TRBD1 for D (5 bases). The CDR3 covers 15 residues. V was clipped by 2 bases and J by 1 base, with 11 bases between them. In germline, CDR1 is MDHEN, CDR2 SYDVKM. The CDR3 DNA is TGTGCCAGCAGTTTACGCGGGGCCGCGAACACTGAAGCTTTCTTT. Translation: CASSLRGAANTEAFF.

This clone occurred once. J is TRBJ1-1 and V is TRBV5-1; D perhaps matches TRBD1 (5 bases). Germline loops: CDR1 SGHRS, CDR2 YFSETQ. Trimming took off 0 bases at V and 0 bases at J, with 33 bases between the two ends. There are 23 residues in the CDR3. In nucleotides, the CDR3 is TGCGCCAGCAGCTTGGGTCGGCCAGGGCTCGTGGTCCGGACCCGGGATTTGAACACTGAAGCTTTCTTT. Amino acid sequence: CASSLGRPGLVVRTRDLNTEAFF.

V usage is TRBV6-4 and J usage is TRBJ1-2; the match to TRBD1 covers 12 bases. This CDR3 has 16 residues. Unmatched junction bases numbered 9, after V lost 5 bases and J lost 5 bases. In germline, CDR1 is MRHNA, CDR2 SNTAGT. CDR3 in amino acids: CASSLTGTGGAYGYTF. CDR3 DNA sequence: TGTGCCAGCAGTCTTACCGGGACAGGGGGCGCGTATGGCTACACCTTC.

The chain employs TRBV28 and TRBJ2-7; no firm D call. Germline V gives CDR1 MDHEN, CDR2 SYDVKM. This CDR3 region has 12 residues. Between the trimmed V and J ends, which lost 7 bases and 0 bases, there was a span of 7 bases. Written as DNA, the CDR3 is TGTGCCAGCATGGAGAGCTCCTACGAGCAGTACTTC. Translation gives CASMESSYEQYF.

The rearrangement links TRBV5-1 to TRBJ1-3; TRBD1 is a possible D gene (6 bases). The CDR3 is made up of 18 amino acids. Germline V gene data show CDR1 as SGHRS and CDR2 as YFSETQ. V was shortened by 3 bases and J by 4 bases, with 23 bases between the two germline ends. The CDR3 spells CASSSIPTGGGSGNTIYF. The CDR3 nucleotides are TGCGCCAGCAGCTCTATCCCTACGGGAGGGGGTAGCGGAAACACCATATATTTT.

The chain carries TRBV14 and TRBJ1-6; D possibly corresponds to TRBD1 (5 bases). Germline-derived CDR1 and CDR2 are SGHDN and FVKESK. The CDR3 is made up of 12 amino acids. V was shortened by 5 bases and J by 9 bases, with 8 bases between the two germline ends. CDR3 region: CASSDRTSPLHF. CDR3 nucleotides: TGTGCCAGCAGCGACAGAACTTCACCCCTCCACTTT.

The V and J genes are TRBV9 and TRBJ2-7, with 10 bases lining up with TRBD1. This CDR3 comprises 17 residues. V lost 3 bases, J lost 6 bases, and 15 bases stayed unmatched. CDR1 SGDLS and CDR2 YYNGEE come from the germline V gene. The CDR3 loop reads CASSASGTGVYPLEQYF. The DNA for the CDR3 is TGTGCCAGCAGCGCCTCCGGGACAGGGGTCTACCCCCTCGAGCAGTACTTC.

The genes are TRBV6-5 and TRBJ2-5; a possible D gene is TRBD2 (6 bases). V lost 10 bases and J 1 base, leaving 13 bases between the germline ends. CDR1 is MNHEY and CDR2 is SVGAGI in the germline V gene. The CDR3 is 13 residues long. CDR3 sequence reads: CAINGGIQETQYF. The CDR3 nucleotides are TGTGCCATCAACGGGGGTATCCAAGAGACCCAGTACTTC.

CDR3 sequence reads: CASSRRGLDKNIQYF. The CDR3 coding sequence is TGTGCCAGCTCAAGGAGGGGATTGGACAAAAACATTCAGTACTTC. V is TRBV28 and J is TRBJ2-4; maybe TRBD2 (6 bases). CDR1 and CDR2 from the germline V gene are MDHEN and SYDVKM. The V end was cut by 8 bases, the J end by 3 bases, with 17 bases between. The CDR3 length is 15 residues.

The rearrangement uses TRBV7-2 and TRBJ1-1, with D perhaps TRBD1 (6 bases). The CDR3 spans 19 residues. The germline V gene encodes CDR1 SGHTA and CDR2 FQGNSA. The ends were cut back, 5 bases at V and 4 bases at J, with 29 bases in the middle. In DNA, the CDR3 is TGTGCCAGCAGCGAAGACTCGAGTGGGGGGGCTAGGGTGACCACTGAAGCTTTCTTT. Its translation is CASSEDSSGGARVTTEAFF.

The chain combines TRBV9 with TRBJ2-7; D perhaps matches TRBD1 (6 bases). The CDR3 consists of 15 residues. Germline V gene sequence: CDR1 SGDLS, CDR2 YYNGEE. With 5 bases removed from V and 3 bases from J, the gap between germline ends came to 18 bases. CDR3 coding DNA: TGTGCCAGCAGTATCACCGGGACAACCAGCTACGAGCAGTACTTC. Translated, it gives CASSITGTTSYEQYF. Full variable domain (outside the CDR3, taken from reference TRBV9 and TRBJ2-7): DSGVTQTPKHLITATGQRVTLRCSPRSGDLSVYWYQQSLDQGLQFLIQYYNGEERAKGNILERFSAQQFPDLHSELNLSSLELGDSALYFCASSITGTTSYEQYFGPGTRLTVT.

V gene TRBV27 combines with J gene TRBJ1-2; no definite D call. Trimming left V 0 bases short and J 7 bases short, with 9 bases between. CDR1 and CDR2 (germline): MNHEY, SMNVEV (reference sequence). The CDR3 loop spans 13 amino acids. CDR3 residues: CASSLSMGSGYTF. The DNA of the CDR3 is TGTGCCAGCAGTTTATCGATGGGGTCTGGCTACACCTTC.

This clone was observed a few times. The chain employs TRBV7-9 and TRBJ2-1; 12 bases line up with TRBD2. The J segment lost 0 bases and the V segment lost 2 bases, leaving 8 bases of the junction unmatched. The CDR3 extends over 19 amino acids. Germline V gene data show CDR1 as SEHNR and CDR2 as FQNEAQ (reference sequence). For the CDR3, the DNA is TGTGCCAGCAGCTTAAGGCTAGCGGGGGGGATTTTCTCCTACAATGAGCAGTTCTTC. This sequence encodes CASSLRLAGGIFSYNEQFF.

The genes are TRBV15 and TRBJ1-5, with D unclear. This CDR3 comprises 12 residues. The V end lost 4 bases, the J end lost 6 bases, and 7 bases lay between the germline ends. Germline V lookup: CDR1 LNHNV, CDR2 YYDKDF (reference sequence). CDR3 protein: CATSIGLQPQHF. The CDR3 coding sequence is TGTGCCACCAGCATCGGACTTCAGCCCCAGCATTTT.

The chain joins TRBV5-5 to TRBJ1-4; perhaps TRBD1 as D (5 bases). Germline CDR1 reads SGHKS; CDR2 reads YYEKEE (reference sequence). Trimming left V 2 bases short and J 8 bases short, with 19 bases between. The CDR3 sequence is 16 residues long. In DNA form, the CDR3 reads TGTGCCAGCAGCTTAGATACCGGGACGCCCGGGGAAAAACTGTTTTTT. Its translation is CASSLDTGTPGEKLFF.

J is TRBJ2-7 and V is TRBV5-4; tentatively, D is TRBD1 (6 bases). The CDR3 has 13 residues. Germline V gene data show CDR1 as SGHNT and CDR2 as YYREEE (reference sequence). V was shortened by 2 bases and J by 6 bases, with 12 bases between the two germline ends. Here the CDR3 DNA reads TGTGCCAGCAGCTTCAGGGGCTCTATCGAGCAGTACTTC. It yields the protein CASSFRGSIEQYF.

This clone was detected a few times. CDR3 loop: CASSDREGLGYEQYF. The CDR3 region has the DNA TGTGCCAGCAGTGACAGAGAAGGTTTGGGCTACGAGCAGTACTTC. This sequence joins TRBV6-1 and TRBJ2-7, with D uncertain. Trimming shortened V by 3 bases and J by 3 bases, and 15 bases separated the two germline ends. The CDR3 sequence is 15 residues long. Germline V CDR1 and CDR2: MNHNS, SASEGT.